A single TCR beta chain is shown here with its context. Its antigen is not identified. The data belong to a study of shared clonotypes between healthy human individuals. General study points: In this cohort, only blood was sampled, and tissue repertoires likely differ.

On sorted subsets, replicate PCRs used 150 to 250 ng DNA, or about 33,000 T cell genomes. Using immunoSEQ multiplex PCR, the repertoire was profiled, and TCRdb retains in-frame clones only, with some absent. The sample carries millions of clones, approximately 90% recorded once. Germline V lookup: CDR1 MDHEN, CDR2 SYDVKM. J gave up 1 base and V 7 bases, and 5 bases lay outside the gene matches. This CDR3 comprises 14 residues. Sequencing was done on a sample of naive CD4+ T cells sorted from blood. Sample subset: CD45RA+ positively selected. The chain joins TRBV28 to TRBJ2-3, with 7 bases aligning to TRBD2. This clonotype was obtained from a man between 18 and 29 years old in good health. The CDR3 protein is CASNMGGGTDTQYF. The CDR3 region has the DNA TGTGCCAGCAACATGGGGGGGGGCACAGATACGCAGTATTTT.